The T cell receptor (beta chain) under discussion was sequenced for a study of OX40 agonist ivuxolimab in advanced cancers. Overall study findings and caveats: The study observed clonal expansion of CD4+ and CD8+ blood T cells by week 6 at 0.1 to 3.0 mg/kg.

Some clones are missing from TCRdb's copy, which holds only in-frame ones; the method was immunoSEQ multiplex PCR. The profile covers tens of thousands of clones, with 70% to 90% appearing a single time and approximately 0.69% taken by the ten largest. A note on this clone: The antigen is unknown.

The germline gives CDR1 SNHLY, CDR2 FYNNEI. CDR3 length: 12 amino acids. V shed 1 base and J shed 0 bases, with 1 base lying between them. Sequencing used CD4+ or CD8+ T cells sorted from blood, obtained in a trial of the OX40 agonist ivuxolimab. The TCR comes from an adult with an advanced solid tumor such as melanoma, head and neck, liver or kidney cancer. The chain employs TRBV2 and TRBJ2-7; D remains unclear. CDR3 bases: TGTGCCAGCAGTGAAGGCTCCTACGAGCAGTACTTC. Protein: CASSEGSYEQYF. The full variable domain, with the rest looked up from reference TRBV2 and TRBJ2-7, is EPEVTQTPSHQVTQMGQEVILRCVPISNHLYFYWYRQILGQKVEFLVSFYNNEISEKSEIFDDQFSVERPDGSNFTLKIRSTKLEDSAMYFCASSEGSYEQYFGPGTRLTVT.